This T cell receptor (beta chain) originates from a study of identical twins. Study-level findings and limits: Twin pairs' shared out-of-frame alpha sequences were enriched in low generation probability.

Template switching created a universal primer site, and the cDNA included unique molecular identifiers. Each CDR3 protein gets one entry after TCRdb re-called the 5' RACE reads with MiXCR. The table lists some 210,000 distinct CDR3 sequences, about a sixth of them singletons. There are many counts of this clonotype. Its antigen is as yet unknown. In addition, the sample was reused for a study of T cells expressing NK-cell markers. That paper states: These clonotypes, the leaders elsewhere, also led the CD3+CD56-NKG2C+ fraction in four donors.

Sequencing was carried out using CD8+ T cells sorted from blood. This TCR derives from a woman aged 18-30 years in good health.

The CDR3: CASSFTGVTEAFF. In DNA, the CDR3 is TGCGCCAGCAGCTTTACAGGGGTCACTGAAGCTTTCTTT. The V call is TRBV5-1, the J call TRBJ1-1, with TRBD1 matching over 7 bases. Trimming at V came to 2 bases and at J to 4 bases, leaving 2 bases not matched to a gene. Germline assignment: CDR1 SGHRS and CDR2 YFSETQ. The CDR3 runs to 13 residues.